This entry lists 9 T cell receptor beta chains sequenced from one sample in a study of T cells in Graves' hyperthyroidism and ophthalmopathy. Amplification of TCR beta CDR3 regions used RNA as the template. The primer set for the first-round RT-PCR of the TCR CDR3 was HTBI. Each CDR3 protein is one row after TCRdb ran MiXCR on the multiplex PCR reads. This sample carries about 640,000 distinct CDR3 sequences, 20% to 25% of them seen once, and the ten largest clones take around a third. Input material: blood. The receptors were sampled from a man younger than 45 with Graves' ophthalmopathy.

This clonotype was seen repeatedly, ten times or more. The chain recombines TRBV28 with TRBJ2-3, with TRBD2 matching over 9 bases. V lost 4 bases, J lost 4 bases, and 6 bases stayed unmatched. From germline, CDR1 is MDHEN and CDR2 SYDVKM. This CDR3 is 15 amino acids long. Here the CDR3 reads CASSSGLARADTQYF. The CDR3 DNA follows: TGTGCCAGCAGTTCGGGACTAGCAAGGGCAGATACGCAGTATTTT.

This clonotype was observed a few times. This chain connects TRBV6-2 or TRBV6-3 to TRBJ2-5; tentatively, D is TRBD1 or TRBD2 (6 bases each). V dropped 2 bases and J dropped 8 bases, with 18 bases sitting between them. The CDR3 is 15 amino acids. Germline V gives CDR1 MNHEY, CDR2 SVGEGT. The CDR3 loop is CASSYTRGPGGTQYF. The CDR3 region has the DNA TGTGCCAGCAGTTACACTCGGGGCCCCGGGGGCACCCAGTACTTC.

This clonotype has only a few counts. The rearrangement links TRBV24-1 to TRBJ2-1; D remains unclear. This CDR3 contains 12 residues. Germline CDR1 is KGHDR and CDR2 is SFDVKD. V was shortened by 4 bases and J by 10 bases, with 10 bases between the two germline ends. The CDR3 nucleotides read TGTGCCACCAGTGACCCCCCAGGAGAGCAGTTCTTC. It codes for CATSDPPGEQFF.

A few counts support this clonotype. The chain employs TRBV28 and TRBJ2-7; D call uncertain. The germline V gene encodes CDR1 MDHEN and CDR2 SYDVKM. The CDR3 runs to 14 residues. Trimming took 6 bases from V and 0 from J, leaving 12 bases between them. In DNA, the CDR3 is TGTGCCAGCAGCCCTGGGTCAAACTCCTACGAGCAGTACTTC. This gives the protein CASSPGSNSYEQYF.

The gene calls are TRBV7-9 and TRBJ2-1; 7 nucleotides match TRBD2. The CDR3 contains 16 residues. V was clipped by 5 bases and J by 3 bases; unmatched bases: 10. The germline V gene encodes CDR1 SEHNR and CDR2 FQNEAQ (reference sequence). CDR3: CASSPAILADYNEQFF. The CDR3 DNA reads as TGTGCCAGCAGCCCCGCCATTCTAGCGGACTACAATGAGCAGTTCTTC. Supplemented by reference TRBV7-9 and TRBJ2-1, the full variable domain reads DTGVSQNPRHKITKRGQNVTFRCDPISEHNRLYWYRQTLGQGPEFLTYFQNEAQLEKSRLLSDRFSAERPKGSFSTLEIQRTEQGDSAMYLCASSPAILADYNEQFFGPGTRLTVL.

This chain connects TRBV2 to TRBJ2-7; a possible D gene is TRBD1 (5 bases). Per the germline V gene, CDR1 is SNHLY and CDR2 is FYNNEI. V lost 5 bases, J lost 0 bases, and 8 bases lay in between. This CDR3 contains 13 residues. The CDR3 coding sequence is TGTGCCAGCAGTTACAGGATCTCCTACGAGCAGTACTTC. Translated, it gives CASSYRISYEQYF.

This clonotype occurred many times. V usage is TRBV12-3 or TRBV12-4 and J usage is TRBJ2-7; 8 bases are shared with TRBD1. The CDR3 runs 15 residues. With 1 base clipped from V and 5 bases from J, the junction kept 7 bases outside the gene matches. The CDR3, as DNA: TGTGCCAGCAGTTTAGTGGACAGGGCAAGCCACGAGCAGTACTTC. It yields the protein CASSLVDRASHEQYF.

This clonotype has only a few counts. The chain links TRBV7-2 to TRBJ1-1; D gene ambiguous. Germline-derived CDR1 and CDR2 are SGHTA and FQGNSA. The V and J ends lost 5 bases and 1 base respectively, with 11 bases between them. This CDR3 contains 14 residues. The CDR3 sequence is CASSLWTQNTEAFF. The DNA for the CDR3 is TGTGCCAGCAGCCTATGGACTCAGAACACTGAAGCTTTCTTT.

This clonotype came up many times. The J gene is TRBJ1-1, the V gene TRBV28; no reliable D call. Trimming cost V 5 bases and J 3 bases, with 10 bases left between them. The CDR3 is 13 residues long. Germline CDR1 is MDHEN and CDR2 is SYDVKM. CDR3 DNA sequence: TGTGCCAGCAGTCAGTACACCTACACTGAAGCTTTCTTT. It yields the protein CASSQYTYTEAFF.